This is a list of T cell receptor beta chains from one sample in a study of tumor-infiltrating lymphocytes in oesophageal squamous cell carcinoma. TCRdb re-called the PCR reads through MiXCR, storing one row per CDR3 protein. Of approximately 12,000 distinct CDR3 sequences in the sample, more than 40% were seen once. The specimen was normal esophageal tissue next to the tumor. These TCRs come from a male donor with esophageal squamous cell carcinoma. Each CDR3 is given without its conserved first and last residue. D genes are given only for firm matches. Not all rows give a size; the values are once, few, many and, for expanded clones, a class.

CDR3aa: ASSLLGARGANVLT
d_gene: .
v_gene: TRBV5-1
abundance: .
j_gene: TRBJ2-6

CDR3aa: ASSPTGGTEAF
d_gene: TRBD1
v_gene: TRBV7-3
abundance: many
j_gene: TRBJ1-1

CDR3aa: ASSLESEQY
d_gene: .
v_gene: TRBV12-3/TRBV12-4
abundance: .
j_gene: .

CDR3aa: ASSSTGFTQY
d_gene: .
v_gene: TRBV7-4
abundance: once
j_gene: TRBJ2-3

CDR3aa: ASSFRLQEQF
d_gene: .
v_gene: TRBV7-6
abundance: .
j_gene: TRBJ2-1

CDR3aa: ASSQWLGQGDTQY
d_gene: .
v_gene: TRBV7-6
abundance: .
j_gene: TRBJ2-3

CDR3aa: ASSLAPYQPQH
d_gene: .
v_gene: TRBV7-8
abundance: few
j_gene: TRBJ1-5

CDR3aa: ASSLLGSQETQY
d_gene: .
v_gene: TRBV12-3/TRBV12-4
abundance: few
j_gene: TRBJ2-5

CDR3aa: ASSQSPGGQLYNEQF
d_gene: TRBD2
v_gene: TRBV19
abundance: many
j_gene: TRBJ2-1

CDR3aa: ASSPGTGDEQY
d_gene: TRBD1
v_gene: TRBV7-8
abundance: medium-sized
j_gene: TRBJ2-7

CDR3aa: ASSSTGQGSNEQF
d_gene: TRBD1
v_gene: TRBV7-3
abundance: .
j_gene: .

CDR3aa: ASSYGTEETQY
d_gene: TRBD1
v_gene: TRBV6-2/TRBV6-3
abundance: few
j_gene: TRBJ2-5

CDR3aa: ASRVDAANTGELF
d_gene: .
v_gene: TRBV2
abundance: many
j_gene: TRBJ2-2

CDR3aa: ASSSTDTQY
d_gene: .
v_gene: TRBV2
abundance: many
j_gene: TRBJ2-3

CDR3aa: ASSPRGTGPYEQY
d_gene: .
v_gene: TRBV7-8
abundance: few
j_gene: .

CDR3aa: ASSPGQGTNTGELF
d_gene: TRBD1
v_gene: TRBV12-3/TRBV12-4
abundance: medium-sized
j_gene: TRBJ2-2

CDR3aa: ASSSSGLPQQF
d_gene: .
v_gene: TRBV7-3
abundance: .
j_gene: TRBJ2-1

CDR3aa: ASSLSHNSDTQY
d_gene: .
v_gene: TRBV7-2
abundance: .
j_gene: TRBJ2-4

CDR3aa: ATIHGGSRYEQY
d_gene: .
v_gene: TRBV24-1
abundance: .
j_gene: .

CDR3aa: ASSPIAGWADTQY
d_gene: TRBD2
v_gene: TRBV7-3
abundance: .
j_gene: TRBJ2-3

CDR3aa: ASSRPSGRANEQF
d_gene: TRBD2
v_gene: TRBV6-1
abundance: .
j_gene: TRBJ2-1

CDR3aa: SGTENTEAF
d_gene: .
v_gene: TRBV29-1
abundance: few
j_gene: TRBJ1-1

CDR3aa: ASSLGATYEQY
d_gene: .
v_gene: TRBV12-3/TRBV12-4
abundance: once
j_gene: .

CDR3aa: ASSYSGPQETQY
d_gene: .
v_gene: TRBV6-6
abundance: .
j_gene: .

CDR3aa: ASSSRDRGDYNEQF
d_gene: TRBD1
v_gene: TRBV7-8
abundance: few
j_gene: .

CDR3aa: ASSLKGRAGELF
d_gene: TRBD2
v_gene: TRBV7-2
abundance: medium-sized
j_gene: TRBJ2-2

CDR3aa: ASSLDSPPRGEQF
d_gene: .
v_gene: TRBV7-2
abundance: .
j_gene: .

CDR3aa: ASSQGGDQPQH
d_gene: TRBD1
v_gene: TRBV7-9
abundance: many
j_gene: TRBJ1-5

CDR3aa: ASGWTQPPYEQY
d_gene: .
v_gene: TRBV12-3/TRBV12-4
abundance: many
j_gene: TRBJ2-7

CDR3aa: ASSLGTTGWNEQY
d_gene: TRBD1
v_gene: TRBV7-6
abundance: .
j_gene: .

CDR3aa: ASSGDRGYEQY
d_gene: TRBD1
v_gene: TRBV2
abundance: .
j_gene: TRBJ2-7

CDR3aa: AIKARTGGSGANVLT
d_gene: TRBD1
v_gene: TRBV10-3
abundance: .
j_gene: TRBJ2-6

CDR3aa: ASSPSYLGTDTQY
d_gene: .
v_gene: TRBV7-3
abundance: large
j_gene: TRBJ2-3

CDR3aa: ASSPGLSGANVLT
d_gene: .
v_gene: TRBV2
abundance: many
j_gene: TRBJ2-6

CDR3aa: ASVAGVLTYNEQF
d_gene: TRBD2
v_gene: TRBV28
abundance: once
j_gene: TRBJ2-1

CDR3aa: ATSDTGSGILTETQY
d_gene: TRBD2
v_gene: TRBV24-1
abundance: .
j_gene: .

CDR3aa: ASTPKGYYGYT
d_gene: .
v_gene: TRBV5-5
abundance: .
j_gene: TRBJ1-2

CDR3aa: ASSSVAGDYNEQF
d_gene: TRBD2
v_gene: TRBV7-2
abundance: many
j_gene: TRBJ2-1

CDR3aa: ASSVQGAEEAF
d_gene: .
v_gene: TRBV5-4
abundance: many
j_gene: TRBJ1-1

CDR3aa: ASSPQGGINEQF
d_gene: .
v_gene: TRBV12-3/TRBV12-4
abundance: few
j_gene: TRBJ2-1

CDR3aa: SAPGTRRGNEQF
d_gene: TRBD2
v_gene: TRBV20-1
abundance: few
j_gene: TRBJ2-1

CDR3aa: ASSLQGTLNRGQY
d_gene: .
v_gene: TRBV7-9
abundance: .
j_gene: TRBJ2-5

CDR3aa: ASSRTGLGETQY
d_gene: TRBD1
v_gene: TRBV12-3/TRBV12-4
abundance: large
j_gene: TRBJ2-5

CDR3aa: ASSDGTANSGNTIY
d_gene: .
v_gene: TRBV7-8
abundance: many
j_gene: TRBJ1-3